The 13 T cell receptor beta chains below come from one sample, sequenced in a study of blood T cell repertoires in COVID-19. This table comes from immunoSEQ multiplex PCR, and its TCRdb copy is limited to in-frame clones, with some not included. The sample includes 250,000 to 300,000 clones, 80% to 85% of them seen just once. The sample comprised peripheral blood. All receptors derive from a woman aged 60 to 75 with active or convalescent COVID-19.

This chain connects TRBV30 to TRBJ1-5, with TRBD1 matching 8 bases. The CDR3 covers 14 residues. Germline loops: CDR1 GTSNPN, CDR2 SVGIG (reference sequence). Germline trimming cut 2 bases from V and 7 bases from J; bases unmatched to any gene: 7. The DNA for the CDR3 is TGTGCCTGGAGTTCTGGGACAGGCGTCCAGCCCCAGCATTTT. Protein: CAWSSGTGVQPQHF.

There are a few counts of this clone. The CDR3 DNA reads TGTGCCAGCAGCACTAGCGGGGGGGCCAGCGGGAGATCAGATACGCAGTATTTT. Translation gives CASSTSGGASGRSDTQYF. The chain is built from TRBV9 and TRBJ2-3; 13 bases are a match to TRBD2. The CDR3 sequence is 18 residues long. J was trimmed by 4 bases and V by 4 bases; bases with no gene match: 12. The germline V gene encodes CDR1 SGDLS and CDR2 YYNGEE.

DNA of the CDR3: TGTGCCAGAAGCTCCCGGATGAGACAGGCGTACAATGAGCAGTTCTTC. This translates into CARSSRMRQAYNEQFF. This chain connects TRBV5-3 to TRBJ2-1; D possibly corresponds to TRBD1 (6 bases). TRBV5-3 is labeled an ORF, and its function is uncertain. This CDR3 contains 16 residues. V was clipped by 3 bases and J by 4 bases, with 17 bases between them.

The CDR3, as DNA: TGTGCCAGCAGCACACGTTTTAGCGATGAGCAGTTCTTC. Translating gives CASSTRFSDEQFF. This chain uses TRBV13 with TRBJ2-1; possibly TRBD2 for D (5 bases). Trimming cost V 5 bases and J 8 bases, with 13 bases left between them. The length of the CDR3 is 13 residues. The V gene's germline CDR1 is PRHDT and CDR2 FYEKMQ (reference sequence).

This rearrangement joins TRBV7-9 to TRBJ2-1; TRBD2 agrees at 12 bases. The junction had 3 bases not matched to a gene; V was cut back by 2 bases and J by 7 bases. The germline CDR1 and CDR2 sequences are SEHNR and FQNEAQ (reference sequence). There are 15 residues in the CDR3. This chain's CDR3 is CASSLLAGGRNEQFF. CDR3 bases: TGTGCCAGCAGCTTACTAGCGGGGGGGAGGAATGAGCAGTTCTTC.

The rearrangement links TRBV2 to TRBJ1-5; D possibly corresponds to TRBD1 (6 bases). Germline-derived CDR1 and CDR2 are SNHLY and FYNNEI. Trimming removed 6 bases from V and 5 bases from J, with 14 bases in between. This CDR3 is built from 14 residues. This CDR3 is CASRGGASHQPQHF. For the CDR3, the DNA is TGTGCCAGCAGGGGGGGGGCGAGCCATCAGCCCCAGCATTTT.

This clone was seen only a few times. The rearrangement uses TRBV6-5 and TRBJ1-5; the match to TRBD1 covers 11 bases. Germline CDR1 MNHEY, CDR2 SVGAGI. With V trimmed by 6 bases and J by 5 bases, 6 bases remained unmatched. CDR3 length equals 15 residues. As DNA, the CDR3 is TGTGCCAGCAGCAGCCGGACAGGGGGCGATCAGCCCCAGCATTTT. This encodes CASSSRTGGDQPQHF.

The J gene is TRBJ2-7, the V gene TRBV5-5; TRBD2 agrees at 10 bases. With V trimmed by 4 bases and J by 0 bases, 4 bases remained unmatched. The CDR3 has 15 residues. Germline V lookup: CDR1 SGHKS, CDR2 YYEKEE (reference sequence). The CDR3 here is CASSLGLASSYEQYF. The CDR3 nucleotides read TGTGCCAGCAGCCTGGGACTAGCGAGCTCCTACGAGCAGTACTTC.

The chain is built from TRBV19 and TRBJ1-3, with 8 bases matching TRBD1. The CDR3 sequence is 17 residues long. CDR1 and CDR2 (germline): LNHDA, SQIVND (reference sequence). J lost 4 bases, V lost 7 bases, and 15 bases had no gene match. CDR3 sequence reads: CASTGQGMRSAGNTIYF. The CDR3 nucleotides read TGTGCCAGTACTGGACAGGGAATGAGATCGGCGGGAAACACCATATATTTT. Full variable domain (rest looked up from reference TRBV19 and TRBJ1-3): DGGITQSPKYLFRKEGQNVTLSCEQNLNHDAMYWYRQDPGQGLRLIYYSQIVNDFQKGDIAEGYSVSREKKESFPLTVTSAQKNPTAFYLCASTGQGMRSAGNTIYFGEGSWLTVV.

Only one count was recorded for this clone. V and J are TRBV7-2 and TRBJ2-1; a weak D match, TRBD2 (6 bases). Germline V gives CDR1 SGHTA, CDR2 FQGNSA. Trimming stripped 5 bases from V and 1 base from J, with 15 bases between. The length of the CDR3 is 16 residues. This CDR3 reads CASSRPASVSYNEQFF. The CDR3 DNA reads as TGTGCCAGCAGCCGGCCCGCTAGCGTATCCTACAATGAGCAGTTCTTC.

The table lists this clone with a count of one. The V gene is TRBV18, the J gene TRBJ2-1; the match to TRBD1 covers 10 bases. J gave up 10 bases and V 1 base, and 4 bases lay outside the gene matches. The germline gives CDR1 KGHSH, CDR2 LQKENI. The CDR3 runs to 14 residues. In DNA, the CDR3 is TGTGCCAGCTCACCACGGGACAGGGGATTGGAGCAGTTCTTC. This encodes CASSPRDRGLEQFF.

This rearrangement joins TRBV30 to TRBJ1-4; the D gene is possibly TRBD1 (6 bases). CDR1 is GTSNPN, CDR2 SVGIG, per germline (reference sequence). This CDR3 has 13 amino acids. V shed 3 bases and J shed 3 bases, with 8 bases lying between them. The CDR3 DNA reads TGTGCCTGGAGCCGACAGGCTAATGAAAAACTGTTTTTT. Translating it yields CAWSRQANEKLFF.

The J gene is TRBJ1-1, the V gene TRBV7-8, with 9 bases aligning to TRBD1. Germline V lookup: CDR1 SGHVS, CDR2 FQNEAQ. With 3 bases clipped from V and 3 bases from J, the junction kept 14 bases outside the gene matches. This CDR3 has 18 amino acids. The CDR3 sequence: CASSFGYRGRKGDTEAFF. CDR3 in DNA: TGTGCCAGCAGCTTCGGCTACAGGGGGCGGAAGGGTGACACTGAAGCTTTCTTT.